This section outlines one T cell receptor beta chain sequence together with its context. The data were taken from a study of blood T cell repertoires in COVID-19. Looking at the study overall: Material from acute and convalescent COVID-19 was sourced from the United States, Italy and Spain. T cells, B-cell-depleted T cells, or PBMCs supplied cDNA or gDNA.

CDR1 is KGHSH, CDR2 LQKENI, per germline. The CDR3 sequence is 17 residues long. V shed 4 bases and J shed 0 bases, with 13 bases lying between them. Some clones are missing from TCRdb's copy, which holds only in-frame ones; the method was immunoSEQ multiplex PCR. The table lists about 380,000 clones, nearly 90% of them singletons, with around 7% in the top ten. This sequence originates from a young man with active or convalescent COVID-19. Sequenced material: peripheral blood. The chain carries TRBV18 and TRBJ1-6; the D is unclear. The CDR3 region is CASSLTIRGSYNSPLHF. CDR3 DNA: TGTGCCAGCTCACTAACGATCCGGGGCTCCTATAATTCACCCCTCCACTTT.